This T cell receptor beta chain was sequenced during a study of T cells in Graves' hyperthyroidism and ophthalmopathy. Overall study context: Peripheral blood was acquired at first diagnosis, ahead of any therapy whatsoever.

RNA transcripts provided the source from which TCR beta CDR3 regions were amplified. With the HTBI primer set, the TCR CDR3 went through a first round of RT-PCR. Using its own MiXCR run on the multiplex PCR reads, TCRdb lists one record per CDR3 protein. The sample includes 400,000 to 450,000 distinct CDR3 sequences, over 12% of them seen just once. The CDR3 has 14 residues. The germline V and J ends were trimmed by 4 bases and 0 bases, with 8 bases remaining between them. Germline V gives CDR1 SGDLS, CDR2 YYNGEE. Source material for PBMCs was around 10 ml fresh peripheral blood. The TCR was taken from a man aged 18 to 29 with Graves' ophthalmopathy. The chain links TRBV9 to TRBJ2-4; tentatively, D is TRBD2 (6 bases). Sequenced material: blood. CDR3 amino acids: CASSSEGAKNIQYF. The CDR3 bases are TGTGCCAGCAGCTCGGAGGGAGCCAAAAACATTCAGTACTTC. Full variable domain (outside the CDR3, taken from reference TRBV9 and TRBJ2-4): DSGVTQTPKHLITATGQRVTLRCSPRSGDLSVYWYQQSLDQGLQFLIQYYNGEERAKGNILERFSAQQFPDLHSELNLSSLELGDSALYFCASSSEGAKNIQYFGAGTRLSVL.